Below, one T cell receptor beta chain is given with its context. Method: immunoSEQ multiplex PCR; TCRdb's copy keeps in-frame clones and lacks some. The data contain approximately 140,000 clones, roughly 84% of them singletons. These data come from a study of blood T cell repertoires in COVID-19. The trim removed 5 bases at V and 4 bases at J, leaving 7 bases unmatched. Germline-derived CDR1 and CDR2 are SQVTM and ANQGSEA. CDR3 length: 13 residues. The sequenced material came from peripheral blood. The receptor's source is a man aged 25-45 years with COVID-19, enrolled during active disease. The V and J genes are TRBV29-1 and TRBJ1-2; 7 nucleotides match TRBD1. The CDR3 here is CSVYRGRAYGYTF. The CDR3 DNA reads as TGCAGCGTTTATAGGGGGCGCGCCTATGGCTACACCTTC.